The rows below give T cell receptor beta chains drawn from one sample of a study of glioma-infiltrating T cells after dendritic cell vaccination. TCRdb keeps only in-frame clones here, not all; method: immunoSEQ multiplex PCR. The table lists 95,000 to 110,000 clones, 80% to 90% of them singletons. Sequencing was performed on blood, taken before dendritic cell vaccination. The receptors originated from a human donor with glioblastoma. Both conserved end residues are part of each CDR3. A D gene is named only where the DNA matches it firmly. Part of the rows lack a size; the others show once, few, many or a class for expanded clones.

v_call: TRBV5-1; cdr3_length: 16; j_call: TRBJ1-5; d_call: TRBD1; clone_size: few; cdr3_aa: CASENRDRERNQPQHF; cdr3_nt: TGCGCCAGCGAAAACCGGGACAGGGAGCGCAATCAGCCCCAGCATTTT
v_call: TRBV6-6; cdr3_length: 13; j_call: TRBJ1-3; d_call: NA; clone_size: NA; cdr3_aa: CASRGPSGNTIYF; cdr3_nt: TGTGCCAGCAGGGGGCCCTCTGGAAACACCATATATTTT
v_call: TRBV13; cdr3_length: 14; j_call: TRBJ2-4; d_call: TRBD1; clone_size: NA; cdr3_aa: CASSGQGSKNIQYF; cdr3_nt: TGTGCCAGCAGCGGACAGGGTTCCAAAAACATTCAGTACTTC
v_call: TRBV7-2; cdr3_length: 17; j_call: TRBJ2-2; d_call: NA; clone_size: NA; cdr3_aa: CASSLVVGRGNTGELFF; cdr3_nt: TGTGCCAGCAGCTTAGTAGTTGGCAGGGGCAACACCGGGGAGCTGTTTTTT
v_call: TRBV10-1; cdr3_length: 14; j_call: TRBJ2-1; d_call: NA; clone_size: NA; cdr3_aa: CASSELVEGSSQFF; cdr3_nt: TGCGCCAGCAGTGAGCTAGTGGAAGGTTCCTCGCAGTTCTTC
v_call: TRBV10-3; cdr3_length: 12; j_call: TRBJ1-2; d_call: TRBD1; clone_size: NA; cdr3_aa: CAIRGQGVGYTF; cdr3_nt: TGTGCCATCAGGGGACAGGGAGTTGGCTACACCTTC
v_call: TRBV6-5; cdr3_length: 16; j_call: TRBJ2-7; d_call: NA; clone_size: NA; cdr3_aa: CASSYYGSASQYEQYF; cdr3_nt: TGTGCCAGCAGTTACTATGGGTCGGCGTCACAGTACGAGCAGTACTTC
v_call: TRBV29-1; cdr3_length: 14; j_call: TRBJ2-2; d_call: NA; clone_size: once; cdr3_aa: CSVEEGQGIGELFF; cdr3_nt: TGCAGCGTTGAAGAGGGGCAGGGGATTGGGGAGCTGTTTTTT
v_call: TRBV10-3; cdr3_length: 15; j_call: TRBJ2-1; d_call: TRBD2; clone_size: once; cdr3_aa: CAISLAGGRYNEQFF; cdr3_nt: TGTGCCATCAGTCTAGCGGGGGGGCGTTACAATGAGCAGTTCTTC
v_call: TRBV19; cdr3_length: 15; j_call: TRBJ2-3; d_call: NA; clone_size: NA; cdr3_aa: CASSIGRQGPYTQYF; cdr3_nt: TGTGCCAGTAGTATAGGGAGGCAAGGGCCCTATACGCAGTATTTT
v_call: TRBV11-2; cdr3_length: 15; j_call: TRBJ2-1; d_call: NA; clone_size: NA; cdr3_aa: CASSLDRGVYNEQFF; cdr3_nt: TGTGCCAGCAGCTTAGACAGGGGTGTGTACAATGAGCAGTTCTTC
v_call: TRBV7-2; cdr3_length: 15; j_call: TRBJ2-7; d_call: TRBD2; clone_size: NA; cdr3_aa: CASSSTSGVVYEQYF; cdr3_nt: TGTGCCAGCAGCTCGACTAGCGGGGTAGTTTACGAGCAGTACTTC
v_call: TRBV6-1; cdr3_length: 10; j_call: TRBJ2-7; d_call: NA; clone_size: NA; cdr3_aa: CASTRGEQYF; cdr3_nt: TGTGCCAGCACGCGAGGGGAGCAGTACTTC
v_call: TRBV6-4; cdr3_length: 15; j_call: TRBJ2-1; d_call: TRBD1; clone_size: NA; cdr3_aa: CASSDRQGAVNEQFF; cdr3_nt: TGTGCCAGCAGTGACCGACAGGGGGCTGTTAATGAGCAGTTCTTC
v_call: TRBV6-5; cdr3_length: 13; j_call: TRBJ1-4; d_call: TRBD1; clone_size: few; cdr3_aa: CASWTGDGEKLFF; cdr3_nt: TGTGCCAGCTGGACAGGGGATGGTGAAAAACTGTTTTTT
v_call: TRBV11-2; cdr3_length: 14; j_call: TRBJ2-7; d_call: NA; clone_size: once; cdr3_aa: CASSLGRDSYEQYF; cdr3_nt: TGTGCCAGCAGCTTAGGCAGGGACTCCTACGAGCAGTACTTC
v_call: TRBV6-4; cdr3_length: 14; j_call: TRBJ2-7; d_call: NA; clone_size: NA; cdr3_aa: CASSAGGGSSEQYF; cdr3_nt: TGTGCCAGCAGCGCCGGGGGCGGGAGCTCCGAGCAGTACTTC
v_call: TRBV7-9; cdr3_length: 19; j_call: TRBJ2-1; d_call: TRBD2; clone_size: NA; cdr3_aa: CASSQSGLAGMLYGNEQFF; cdr3_nt: TGTGCCAGCAGCCAATCCGGGCTAGCGGGGATGTTGTATGGCAATGAGCAGTTCTTC
v_call: TRBV27; cdr3_length: 15; j_call: TRBJ1-4; d_call: TRBD1; clone_size: NA; cdr3_aa: CASRGDRGEFEKLFF; cdr3_nt: TGTGCCAGCAGGGGGGACAGGGGGGAGTTTGAAAAACTGTTTTTT
v_call: TRBV6-8; cdr3_length: 16; j_call: TRBJ2-6; d_call: NA; clone_size: NA; cdr3_aa: CALEGRKQAGANVLTF; cdr3_nt: TGTGCCCTGGAGGGGCGGAAACAAGCTGGGGCCAACGTCCTGACTTTC
v_call: TRBV27; cdr3_length: 15; j_call: TRBJ1-1; d_call: TRBD1; clone_size: NA; cdr3_aa: CASSLSTGYDTEAFF; cdr3_nt: TGTGCCAGCAGCCTCTCGACAGGGTATGACACTGAAGCTTTCTTT
v_call: TRBV4-1; cdr3_length: 15; j_call: TRBJ1-1; d_call: NA; clone_size: NA; cdr3_aa: CASSLITPVGTEAFF; cdr3_nt: TGCGCCAGCAGCCTAATAACGCCCGTCGGGACTGAAGCTTTCTTT
v_call: TRBV7-6; cdr3_length: 16; j_call: TRBJ1-1; d_call: TRBD1; clone_size: NA; cdr3_aa: CASSLGSGQKNTEAFF; cdr3_nt: TGTGCCAGCAGCTTAGGGTCGGGACAGAAGAACACTGAAGCTTTCTTT
v_call: TRBV30; cdr3_length: 12; j_call: TRBJ1-1; d_call: NA; clone_size: NA; cdr3_aa: CAWRWGGTEAFF; cdr3_nt: TGTGCCTGGAGGTGGGGGGGTACTGAAGCTTTCTTT
v_call: TRBV2; cdr3_length: 11; j_call: TRBJ2-5; d_call: NA; clone_size: NA; cdr3_aa: CASTVKETQYF; cdr3_nt: TGTGCCAGCACCGTAAAAGAGACCCAGTACTTC
v_call: TRBV11-3; cdr3_length: 16; j_call: TRBJ2-7; d_call: NA; clone_size: NA; cdr3_aa: CASSSGRSKRPYEQYF; cdr3_nt: TGTGCCAGCAGCTCCGGCCGGAGTAAACGACCCTACGAGCAGTACTTC
v_call: TRBV4-3; cdr3_length: 15; j_call: TRBJ1-2; d_call: NA; clone_size: NA; cdr3_aa: CASSPHFRVNYGYTF; cdr3_nt: TGCGCCAGCAGCCCTCACTTCAGGGTGAACTATGGCTACACCTTC
v_call: TRBV5-1; cdr3_length: 15; j_call: TRBJ2-5; d_call: NA; clone_size: NA; cdr3_aa: CASSLEGSYQETQYF; cdr3_nt: TGCGCCAGCAGCTTGGAGGGGTCTTACCAAGAGACCCAGTACTTC